One and the same sample provided the 14 T cell receptor beta chains below, sequenced in a study of T-cell memory formation after mild COVID-19. MiXCR was run by TCRdb on the 5' RACE reads, yielding one entry per CDR3 protein. The sample records about 240,000 distinct CDR3 sequences, roughly 10% being singletons. Material for sequencing was PBMCs or a T cell subset sorted from them (not recorded which). These TCRs come from a man between 18 and 35 years old who had mild COVID-19 (a few samples of this study predate the infection). Cell type and time point are not known.

This clonotype was counted between two and nine times. V usage is TRBV29-1 and J usage is TRBJ2-1; the D gene is possibly TRBD1 (5 bases). The ends were cut back, 4 bases at V and 5 bases at J, with 15 bases in the middle. From germline, CDR1 is SQVTM and CDR2 ANQGSEA. The length of the CDR3 is 14 residues. CDR3 in amino acids: CSVGRQGFHNEQFF. For the CDR3, the DNA is TGCAGCGTTGGACGTCAGGGCTTCCACAATGAGCAGTTCTTC.

The gene calls are TRBV5-4 and TRBJ1-5, with D unclear. Per germline, CDR1 SGHNT and CDR2 YYREEE (reference sequence). CDR3 length: 15 residues. The V and J ends lost 4 bases and 6 bases respectively, with 17 bases between them. The CDR3 here is CASSPGPEGGQPQHF. CDR3 nucleotides: TGTGCCAGCAGCCCCGGGCCCGAGGGTGGTCAGCCCCAGCATTTT.

The rearrangement joins TRBV7-2 to TRBJ1-2; D ambiguous. V was trimmed by 7 bases and J by 6 bases, leaving 15 bases between them. The CDR3 runs to 13 residues. Germline V lookup: CDR1 SGHTA, CDR2 FQGNSA. In DNA, the CDR3 is TGTGCCAGCACCTCCTATAATGCGGATGGCTACACCTTC. Residues: CASTSYNADGYTF.

V gene TRBV5-1 combines with J gene TRBJ2-7, with D hard to call. The CDR3 consists of 14 residues. Trimming cost V 4 bases and J 4 bases, with 15 bases left between them. CDR1 and CDR2 from the germline V gene are SGHRS and YFSETQ. This chain's CDR3 is CASSPRIDGYEQYF. The CDR3 nucleotides read TGCGCCAGCAGCCCGCGTATCGATGGATACGAGCAGTACTTC.

The chain couples TRBV19 to TRBJ1-5, with D tentatively TRBD1 (5 bases). V was cut by 4 bases and J by 1 base, with 11 bases left in between. This CDR3 spans 15 amino acids. CDR1 is LNHDA, CDR2 SQIVND, per germline (reference sequence). The CDR3 sequence is CASSTGLPSNQPQHF. The DNA of the CDR3 is TGTGCCAGTAGTACGGGACTTCCCAGCAATCAGCCCCAGCATTTT.

The chain recombines TRBV7-2 with TRBJ2-4, with D uncertain. Trimming pared 4 bases from V and 7 bases from J, leaving 11 bases between. Germline V CDR1 and CDR2: SGHTA, FQGNSA. This CDR3 comprises 13 residues. DNA for the CDR3: TGTGCCAGCAGCTCAAGGGTCGCGAACATTCAGTACTTC. This sequence encodes CASSSRVANIQYF.

Many counts were recorded for this clonotype. V is TRBV3-1 and J is TRBJ1-1; D remains ambiguous. The CDR3 contains 11 residues. The V gene's germline CDR1 is LGHDT and CDR2 YNNKEL (reference sequence). The V end lost 5 bases, the J end lost 4 bases, and 5 bases lay between the germline ends. The CDR3 spells CASSYGTEAFF. CDR3 bases: TGTGCCAGCAGCTACGGCACTGAAGCTTTCTTT.

This clonotype was counted between two and nine times. This chain uses TRBV11-3 with TRBJ2-3; D not certain. Trimming removed 5 bases from V and 0 bases from J, with 9 bases in between. The germline V gene has CDR1 SGHNT and CDR2 YENEEA. This CDR3 comprises 14 residues. The CDR3 coding sequence is TGTGCCAGCAGCCCCTACACTAGCACAGATACGCAGTATTTT. Residues: CASSPYTSTDTQYF.

There are many counts of this clonotype. The CDR3 reads CASSSGTSGRSEQFF. CDR3 in DNA: TGTGCCAGCAGTTCCGGGACTAGCGGCCGGAGTGAGCAGTTCTTC. The gene calls are TRBV7-3 and TRBJ2-1; 11 bases agree with TRBD2. The J segment lost 9 bases and the V segment lost 6 bases, leaving 10 bases of the junction unmatched. The V gene's germline CDR1 is SGHTA and CDR2 FQGTGA. The CDR3 covers 15 residues.

This clonotype was seen a handful of times. The CDR3 DNA follows: TGTGCCAGCAGTTTTGGGGGGCTCGGGGAGCTGTTTTTT. Residues: CASSFGGLGELFF. The J gene is TRBJ2-2, the V gene TRBV27, with D perhaps given as TRBD1 or TRBD2 (6 bases each). The CDR3 sequence is 13 residues long. The ends were cut back, 3 bases at V and 7 bases at J, with 9 bases in the middle. Looked up from germline, CDR1 is MNHEY and CDR2 is SMNVEV (reference sequence).

This clonotype was counted between two and nine times. This chain connects TRBV12-3 or TRBV12-4 to TRBJ1-4; 7 bases line up with TRBD1. This CDR3 is built from 12 residues. V gave up 5 bases and J gave up 13 bases; unmatched junction bases: 7. The chain's CDR3 is CASSIRQGRLFF. Written as DNA, the CDR3 is TGTGCCAGCAGTATTAGACAGGGTCGACTGTTTTTT.

In its sample, this clonotype was seen many times. V usage is TRBV4-1 and J usage is TRBJ2-1; 7 bases are shared with TRBD2. Per the germline V gene, CDR1 is MGHRA and CDR2 is YSYEKL. The CDR3 is 14 residues long. Trimming took 5 bases from V and 10 from J; bases not matched to a gene: 11. The CDR3 loop is CASSSTGAGREQFF. CDR3 bases: TGCGCCAGCAGCTCGACCGGGGCCGGGAGGGAGCAGTTCTTC.

V usage is TRBV4-3 and J usage is TRBJ2-1, with 12 bases identical to TRBD2. V lost 1 base, J lost 0 bases, and 10 bases stayed unmatched. The CDR3 is 20 amino acids. The germline CDR1 and CDR2 sequences are LGHNA and YSLEER. This chain's CDR3 is CASSQASGGAFSSSYNEQFF. CDR3 sequence (DNA): TGCGCCAGCAGCCAAGCTAGCGGGGGGGCCTTTTCATCCTCCTACAATGAGCAGTTCTTC.

This clonotype was observed a handful of times. The J gene is TRBJ1-1, the V gene TRBV29-1; D gene unclear. V was shortened by 5 bases and J by 3 bases, with 7 bases between the two germline ends. Germline CDR1 is SQVTM and CDR2 is ANQGSEA. This CDR3 has 11 amino acids. The CDR3 region has the DNA TGCAGCGTTATTTTGGACACTGAAGCTTTCTTT. The encoded protein is CSVILDTEAFF.